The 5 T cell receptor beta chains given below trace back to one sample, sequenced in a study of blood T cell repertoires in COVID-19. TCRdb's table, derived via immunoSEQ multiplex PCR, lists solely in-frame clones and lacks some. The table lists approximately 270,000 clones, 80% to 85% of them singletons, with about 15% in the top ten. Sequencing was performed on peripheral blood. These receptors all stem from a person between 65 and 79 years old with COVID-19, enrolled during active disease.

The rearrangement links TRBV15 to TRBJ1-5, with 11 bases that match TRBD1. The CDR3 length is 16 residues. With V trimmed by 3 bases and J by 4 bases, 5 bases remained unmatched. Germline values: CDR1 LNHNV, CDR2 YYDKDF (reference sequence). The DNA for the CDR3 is TGTGCCACCAGCAGTGGGACAGGGGGTTATAATCAGCCCCAGCATTTT. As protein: CATSSGTGGYNQPQHF.

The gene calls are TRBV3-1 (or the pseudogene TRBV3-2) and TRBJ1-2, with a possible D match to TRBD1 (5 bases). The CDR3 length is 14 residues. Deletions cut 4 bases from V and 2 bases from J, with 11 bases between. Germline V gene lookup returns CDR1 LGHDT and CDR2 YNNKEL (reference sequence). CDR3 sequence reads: CASSPRTPNYGYTF. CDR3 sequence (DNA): TGTGCCAGCAGCCCGAGGACACCGAACTATGGCTACACCTTC.

Here the CDR3 reads CASSPIDRLDQPQHF. The CDR3 bases are TGTGCCAGCAGTCCCATCGACAGGTTGGATCAGCCCCAGCATTTT. The chain joins TRBV28 to TRBJ1-5, with D maybe TRBD1 (6 bases). Germline V CDR1 and CDR2: MDHEN, SYDVKM. The V end lost 5 bases, the J end lost 5 bases, and 16 bases lay between the germline ends. The CDR3 sequence is 15 residues long.

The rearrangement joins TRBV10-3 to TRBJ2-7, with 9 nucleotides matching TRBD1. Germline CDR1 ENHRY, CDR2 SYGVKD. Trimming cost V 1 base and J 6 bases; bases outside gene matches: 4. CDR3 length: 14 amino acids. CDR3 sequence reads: CAISEFGQGTEQYF. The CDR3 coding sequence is TGTGCCATCAGTGAGTTCGGACAGGGGACCGAGCAGTACTTC.

CDR3 in amino acids: CASSLNTANTEAFF. The DNA for the CDR3 is TGCGCCAGCAGCTTGAACACAGCGAACACTGAAGCTTTCTTT. This sequence joins TRBV5-1 and TRBJ1-1; D remains ambiguous. The CDR3 has 14 amino acids. Germline V gives CDR1 SGHRS, CDR2 YFSETQ. V lost 1 base, J lost 1 base, and 8 bases lay in between. Complete variable domain (other parts from reference TRBV5-1 and TRBJ1-1): KAGVTQTPRYLIKTRGQQVTLSCSPISGHRSVSWYQQTPGQGLQFLFEYFSETQRNKGNFPGRFSGRQFSNSRSEMNVSTLELGDSALYLCASSLNTANTEAFFGQGTRLTVV.